This T cell receptor (beta chain) was found in a study of PD-L1 blockade in urothelial cancer. Documented time point: peripheral blood 6 weeks after treatment start. TCRdb keeps only in-frame clones here, not all; method: immunoSEQ multiplex PCR. This sample has 35,000 to 45,000 clones, with approximately 83% found just once. V lost 3 bases, J lost 14 bases, and 14 bases lay in between. Germline CDR1 is GTSNPN and CDR2 is SVGIG (reference sequence). The CDR3 totals 12 residues. The input for sequencing was PBMCs, taken around atezolizumab (anti-PD-L1) treatment. This clonotype was obtained from a man in his sixties with urothelial cancer. The rearrangement joins TRBV30 to TRBJ1-6; TRBD1 might be the D (6 bases). The CDR3 region has the DNA TGTGCCTGGAGACAGGGCCTTTTGGCCCTCCACTTT. It translates to CAWRQGLLALHF.